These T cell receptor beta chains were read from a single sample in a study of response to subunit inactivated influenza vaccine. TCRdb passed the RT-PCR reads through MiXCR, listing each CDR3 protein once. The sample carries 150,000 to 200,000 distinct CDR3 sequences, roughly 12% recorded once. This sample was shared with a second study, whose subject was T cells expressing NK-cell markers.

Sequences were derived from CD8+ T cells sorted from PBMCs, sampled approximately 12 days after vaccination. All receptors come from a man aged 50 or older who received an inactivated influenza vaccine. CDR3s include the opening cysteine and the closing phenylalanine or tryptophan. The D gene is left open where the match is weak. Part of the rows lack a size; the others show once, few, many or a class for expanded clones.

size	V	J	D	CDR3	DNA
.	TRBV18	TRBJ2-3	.	CASSPRGGAADTQYF	TGTGCCAGCTCACCACGTGGGGGGGCCGCAGATACGCAGTATTTT
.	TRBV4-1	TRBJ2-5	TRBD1	CASSPDRGRETQYF	TGCGCCAGCAGTCCAGACAGGGGGCGCGAGACCCAGTACTTC
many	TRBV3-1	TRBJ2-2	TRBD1	CASSPGQGGDAGELFF	TGTGCCAGCAGCCCGGGACAGGGGGGAGACGCCGGGGAGCTGTTTTTT
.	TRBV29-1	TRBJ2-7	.	CSVEDNSYEQYF	TGCAGCGTTGAAGACAACTCCTACGAGCAGTACTTC
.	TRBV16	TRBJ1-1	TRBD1	CASTPAGGSEAFF	TGTGCCAGCACCCCGGCAGGGGGTAGTGAAGCTTTCTTT
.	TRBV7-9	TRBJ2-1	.	CASSSDSSANNEQFF	TGTGCCAGCAGCTCTGACTCCTCCGCGAACAATGAGCAGTTCTTC
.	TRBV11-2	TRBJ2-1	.	CASSSRRVEQFF	TGTGCCAGCAGCTCACGTAGGGTGGAGCAGTTCTTC
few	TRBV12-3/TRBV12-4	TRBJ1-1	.	CASSLVPGGTEAFF	TGTGCCAGCAGTTTAGTCCCCGGGGGTACTGAAGCTTTCTTT
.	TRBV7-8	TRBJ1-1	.	CASSLVSTEAFF	TGTGCCAGCAGCTTAGTATCCACTGAAGCTTTCTTT
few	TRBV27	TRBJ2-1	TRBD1	CASSPTGAENEQFF	TGTGCCAGCAGTCCTACAGGGGCGGAGAATGAGCAGTTCTTC
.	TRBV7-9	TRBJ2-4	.	CASSLVGVFMENIQYF	TGTGCCAGCAGCTTAGTCGGGGTTTTCATGGAAAACATTCAGTACTTC
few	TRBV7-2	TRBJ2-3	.	CASSPLGLADTQYF	TGTGCCAGCAGCCCCCTGGGCCTGGCAGATACGCAGTATTTT
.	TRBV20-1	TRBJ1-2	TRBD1	CSARDQGQGNYGYTF	TGCAGTGCTAGAGATCAGGGACAGGGAAATTATGGCTACACCTTC
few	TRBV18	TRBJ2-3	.	CASSPGGALTDTQYF	TGTGCCAGCTCACCAGGGGGAGCGCTCACAGATACGCAGTATTTT
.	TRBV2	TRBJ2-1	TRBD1	CASKLKDRPTYNEQFF	TGTGCCAGCAAACTTAAGGACAGGCCAACCTACAATGAGCAGTTCTTC
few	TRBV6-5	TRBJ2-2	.	CASSYSFREITGELFF	TGTGCCAGCAGTTACTCGTTTAGGGAAATCACCGGGGAGCTGTTTTTT